This T cell receptor (beta chain) originates from a study of blood T cell repertoires in COVID-19. This clone showed up just a few times. Using immunoSEQ multiplex PCR, the repertoire was profiled, and TCRdb retains in-frame clones only, with some absent. Among around 270,000 clones, roughly 84% were seen once, and the ten largest hold under 5%. The V gene's germline CDR1 is MDHEN and CDR2 SYDVKM. The V end lost 6 bases, the J end lost 1 base, and 10 bases lay between the germline ends. CDR3 length equals 13 residues. This TCR derives from a man in his 60s with acute or convalescent COVID-19. The rearrangement links TRBV28 to TRBJ2-7; maybe TRBD1 (5 bases). Specimen: peripheral blood. CDR3 sequence: CASRGPDSYEQYF. In DNA, the CDR3 is TGTGCCAGCAGGGGGCCGGATTCCTACGAGCAGTACTTC.